This TCR beta chain was documented in a study of shared clonotypes between healthy human individuals. Study results and limitations: Compared with memory subsets, naive subsets generally had larger estimated richness.

Concerning this clone itself: The antigen is not known.

CDR3 size: 15 residues. The germline V gene encodes CDR1 MDHEN and CDR2 SYDVKM. V shed 5 bases, J shed 0 bases, and the junction held 3 bases outside the gene matches. In the original processing: Because ImmunoSEQ provided only junction sequences with no quality scores, the filtering differed. TCRdb keeps only in-frame clones here, not all; method: immunoSEQ multiplex PCR. V and J calls and clone size are given by that table; D and trimming were obtained from the DNA. The profile shows around 2.1 million clones, more than 90% of them singletons. The clonotype originates from a man between 18 and 29 years old in good health. This rearrangement joins TRBV28 to TRBJ1-5; 8 nucleotides line up with TRBD1. Sequenced sample: naive CD4+ T cells sorted from blood. Subset described: CD45RA+ positively selected. The CDR3 region has the DNA TGTGCCAGCAGTCCAGGGGGCTCTAGCAATCAGCCCCAGCATTTT. It encodes CASSPGGSSNQPQHF.